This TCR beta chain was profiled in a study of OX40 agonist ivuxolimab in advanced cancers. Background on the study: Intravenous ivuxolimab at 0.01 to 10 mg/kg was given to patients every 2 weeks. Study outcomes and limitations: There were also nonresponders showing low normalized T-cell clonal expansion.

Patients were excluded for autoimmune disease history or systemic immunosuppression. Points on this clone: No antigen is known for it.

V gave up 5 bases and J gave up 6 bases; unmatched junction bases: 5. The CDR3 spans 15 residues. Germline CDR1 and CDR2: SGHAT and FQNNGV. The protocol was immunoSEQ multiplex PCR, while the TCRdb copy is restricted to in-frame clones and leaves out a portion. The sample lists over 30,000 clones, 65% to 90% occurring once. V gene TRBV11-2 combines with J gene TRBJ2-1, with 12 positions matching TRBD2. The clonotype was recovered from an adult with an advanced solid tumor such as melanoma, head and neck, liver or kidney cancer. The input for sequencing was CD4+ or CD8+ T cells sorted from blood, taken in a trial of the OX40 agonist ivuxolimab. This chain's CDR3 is CASSPGLAGTNEQFF. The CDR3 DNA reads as TGTGCCAGCAGCCCAGGACTAGCGGGGACCAATGAGCAGTTCTTC.